Presented here are 30 T cell receptor beta chains from one specimen sequenced in a study of blood T cell repertoires in COVID-19. Clones were sequenced by immunoSEQ multiplex PCR, and TCRdb holds only the in-frame ones, with some missing. The sample shows roughly 140,000 clones, around 80% of them seen only once. The sequenced sample was peripheral blood. The receptors stem from a man between 70 and 80 years old who had recovered from COVID-19.

The chain has TRBV7-9 and TRBJ2-3, with D hard to call. The germline V gene has CDR1 SEHNR and CDR2 FQNEAQ (reference sequence). Trimming shortened V by 11 bases and J by 6 bases, and 9 bases separated the two germline ends. The CDR3 is 10 residues long. The CDR3: CAPWADTQYF. The CDR3 DNA follows: TGTGCCCCCTGGGCGGATACGCAGTATTTT. The entire variable domain, with the rest obtained from reference TRBV7-9 and TRBJ2-3, is as follows: DTGVSQNPRHKITKRGQNVTFRCDPISEHNRLYWYRQTLGQGPEFLTYFQNEAQLEKSRLLSDRFSAERPKGSFSTLEIQRTEQGDSAMYLCAPWADTQYFGPGTRLTVL.

The rearrangement uses TRBV11-3 and TRBJ2-7; the D gene is possibly TRBD1 (6 bases). The CDR3 is 13 residues long. From germline, CDR1 is SGHNT and CDR2 YENEEA. V shed 1 base and J shed 2 bases, with 6 bases lying between them. In nucleotides, the CDR3 is TGTGCCAGCAGCTTAGGGACAGCCTACGAGCAGTACTTC. Protein: CASSLGTAYEQYF. Full variable domain (outside the CDR3, taken from reference TRBV11-3 and TRBJ2-7): EAGVVQSPRYKIIEKKQPVAFWCNPISGHNTLYWYLQNLGQGPELLIRYENEEAVDDSQLPKDRFSAERLKGVDSTLKIQPAELGDSAVYLCASSLGTAYEQYFGPGTRLTVT.

The gene calls are TRBV7-9 and TRBJ1-2; D remains unclear. Germline-derived CDR1 and CDR2 are SEHNR and FQNEAQ (reference sequence). Trimming removed 1 base from V and 4 bases from J, with 10 bases in between. The CDR3 is 14 amino acids. CDR3 residues: CASSLGGQIYGYTF. The CDR3 DNA reads as TGTGCCAGCAGCTTAGGAGGGCAGATCTATGGCTACACCTTC.

The rearrangement uses TRBV10-3 and TRBJ1-5; TRBD1 aligns across 8 bases. Germline CDR1 reads ENHRY; CDR2 reads SYGVKD. CDR3 length: 15 residues. V lost 1 base and J lost 4; bases outside the gene matches: 3. CDR3 DNA: TGTGCCATCAGTGAGTTGGACAGGGAAAATCAGCCCCAGCATTTT. Its protein is CAISELDRENQPQHF.

The V gene is TRBV10-2, the J gene TRBJ2-5, with 7 bases matching TRBD2. In germline, CDR1 is WSHSY, CDR2 SAAADI. The J segment lost 5 bases and the V segment lost 6 bases, leaving 12 bases of the junction unmatched. This CDR3 contains 15 residues. The CDR3 DNA reads TGCGCCAGCAGCTTATCCGGGACCGGGGGGGAGACCCAGTACTTC. It translates to CASSLSGTGGETQYF.

V and J are TRBV7-8 and TRBJ1-3; 11 bases line up with TRBD1. Trimming removed 3 bases from V and 4 bases from J; junction bases left unmatched: 8. Germline V lookup: CDR1 SGHVS, CDR2 FQNEAQ. The CDR3 runs 17 residues. The CDR3 region has the DNA TGTGCCAGCAGCTTGGTCTTGGACAGGGGGCAAGGAAACACCATATATTTT. It specifies CASSLVLDRGQGNTIYF. The full variable domain, in which reference TRBV7-8 and TRBJ1-3 provide the parts outside the CDR3, is GAGVSQSPRYKVAKRGQDVALRCDPISGHVSLFWYQQALGQGPEFLTYFQNEAQLDKSGLPSDRFFAERPEGSVSTLKIQRTQQEDSAVYLCASSLVLDRGQGNTIYFGEGSWLTVV.

This chain links TRBV2 with TRBJ1-1, with a weak D call TRBD1 (6 bases). Germline V gene data show CDR1 as SNHLY and CDR2 as FYNNEI. The CDR3 totals 12 residues. Trimming cost V 2 bases and J 9 bases, with 10 bases left between them. CDR3: CASSERTVKAFF. In DNA form, the CDR3 reads TGTGCCAGCAGTGAAAGGACAGTAAAAGCTTTCTTT.

This clone turned up a few times. The DNA for the CDR3 is TGTGCCTGGGGGCGGTCATACACTGAAGCTTTCTTT. This translates into CAWGRSYTEAFF. The V and J genes are TRBV30 and TRBJ1-1, with no clear D. The V end lost 5 bases, the J end lost 3 bases, and 10 bases lay between the germline ends. This CDR3 has 12 amino acids. From germline, CDR1 is GTSNPN and CDR2 SVGIG (reference sequence).

The chain recombines TRBV29-1 with TRBJ2-2, with D perhaps matching TRBD2 (6 bases). The germline gives CDR1 SQVTM, CDR2 ANQGSEA. The length of the CDR3 is 14 residues. Between the trimmed V and J ends, which lost 4 bases and 1 base, there was a span of 10 bases. The CDR3 DNA reads as TGCAGCGTTGGGCGGGATCTGAACACCGGGGAGCTGTTTTTT. Translated, it gives CSVGRDLNTGELFF.

This rearrangement joins TRBV18 to TRBJ2-1; 10 bases are shared with TRBD2. Losses at the gene ends were 8 bases for V and 5 bases for J; bases not matched to a gene: 3. This CDR3 comprises 13 residues. The V gene's germline CDR1 is KGHSH and CDR2 LQKENI. CDR3 DNA sequence: TGTGCCAGCCTTACTAGCGGGGACAATGAGCAGTTCTTC. Its translation is CASLTSGDNEQFF.

The rearrangement uses TRBV13 and TRBJ2-2, with 7 bases fitting TRBD2. The CDR3 has 13 residues. V was clipped by 6 bases and J by 6 bases; unmatched bases: 4. In germline, CDR1 is PRHDT, CDR2 FYEKMQ (reference sequence). CDR3 sequence reads: CASSAGVSGELFF. The CDR3 DNA reads as TGTGCCAGCAGTGCGGGAGTTTCCGGGGAGCTGTTTTTT.

J is TRBJ1-2 and V is TRBV4-1; D uncertain. The germline gives CDR1 MGHRA, CDR2 YSYEKL. CDR3 length: 15 residues. Trimming shortened V by 0 bases and J by 7 bases, and 15 bases separated the two germline ends. CDR3 protein: CASSQDLAGWRGYTF. CDR3 nucleotide sequence: TGCGCCAGCAGCCAAGATCTGGCAGGCTGGCGTGGCTACACCTTC.

The chain employs TRBV19 and TRBJ2-7; 12 bases agree with TRBD1. The CDR3 covers 19 residues. V dropped 6 bases and J dropped 0; count of bases not matched to a gene: 15. Germline loops: CDR1 LNHDA, CDR2 SQIVND (reference sequence). CDR3 sequence: CASSRPGQGAVRLSYEQYF. The CDR3 DNA sequence: TGTGCCAGTAGCCGGCCGGGACAGGGGGCGGTCAGGCTCTCCTACGAGCAGTACTTC.

Within the sample, this clone is medium-sized. This CDR3 is CASSSPIPGSEAFF. The CDR3 bases are TGCGCCAGCAGCTCACCTATCCCCGGGTCTGAAGCTTTCTTT. The V and J genes are TRBV4-1 and TRBJ1-1; D not certain. V gave up 5 bases and J gave up 6 bases, with 16 bases separating them. Germline V gene data show CDR1 as MGHRA and CDR2 as YSYEKL. This CDR3 comprises 14 residues.

This clone was recorded a few times. The J gene is TRBJ2-1, the V gene TRBV27, with TRBD2 matching over 7 bases. Trimming cost V 5 bases and J 1 base; bases outside gene matches: 5. This CDR3 contains 15 residues. CDR1 MNHEY and CDR2 SMNVEV come from the germline V gene (reference sequence). In DNA form, the CDR3 reads TGTGCCAGCAGTCAGACTAGCCCTTCCTACAATGAGCAGTTCTTC. It translates to CASSQTSPSYNEQFF.

CDR3 amino acids: CSVVTSGKSTDTQYF. DNA for the CDR3: TGCAGCGTTGTGACTAGCGGGAAGAGCACAGATACGCAGTATTTT. The rearrangement joins TRBV29-1 to TRBJ2-3; 11 positions match TRBD2. In germline, CDR1 is SQVTM, CDR2 ANQGSEA. The CDR3 has 15 amino acids. V gave up 4 bases and J gave up 0 bases; unmatched junction bases: 3.

J is TRBJ2-2 and V is TRBV5-4, with D perhaps TRBD2 (6 bases). CDR1 SGHNT and CDR2 YYREEE come from the germline V gene (reference sequence). The ends were cut back, 7 bases at V and 2 bases at J, with 9 bases in the middle. There are 13 residues in the CDR3. The CDR3 sequence is CASGGPNTGELFF. In nucleotides, the CDR3 is TGTGCCAGCGGAGGGCCTAACACCGGGGAGCTGTTTTTT. The full variable domain, completed using reference TRBV5-4 and TRBJ2-2, is ETGVTQSPTHLIKTRGQQVTLRCSSQSGHNTVSWYQQALGQGPQFIFQYYREEENGRGNFPPRFSGLQFPNYSSELNVNALELDDSALYLCASGGPNTGELFFGEGSRLTVL.

The chain has TRBV6-1 and TRBJ2-1, with TRBD2 as a possible D gene (6 bases). Germline values: CDR1 MNHNS, CDR2 SASEGT. Trimming cost V 2 bases and J 3 bases, with 11 bases left between them. CDR3 length: 15 residues. As DNA, the CDR3 is TGTGCCAGCAGTGAAATCGGGACTGACTACAATGAGCAGTTCTTC. This encodes CASSEIGTDYNEQFF.

The V gene is TRBV4-1, the J gene TRBJ2-1, with 7 positions matching TRBD2. The ends lost 1 base at V and 8 bases at J; junction bases unmatched: 2. Germline CDR1 is MGHRA and CDR2 is YSYEKL. This CDR3 has 13 residues. For the CDR3, the DNA is TGCGCCAGCAGCCAAGGACTAGCCTATGAGCAGTTCTTC. It specifies CASSQGLAYEQFF.

The V call is TRBV5-1, the J call TRBJ2-7; 9 bases align to TRBD2. Germline loops: CDR1 SGHRS, CDR2 YFSETQ. V lost 2 bases and J lost 7; bases outside the gene matches: 10. This CDR3 spans 15 amino acids. CDR3 sequence (DNA): TGCGCCAGCAGCTTTATAGCGGGAGAAGGAGGGGAGCAGTACTTC. Translation: CASSFIAGEGGEQYF. Complete variable domain (other parts from reference TRBV5-1 and TRBJ2-7): KAGVTQTPRYLIKTRGQQVTLSCSPISGHRSVSWYQQTPGQGLQFLFEYFSETQRNKGNFPGRFSGRQFSNSRSEMNVSTLELGDSALYLCASSFIAGEGGEQYFGPGTRLTVT.

Remarks on this clone: The sample contains more than one DNA sequence encoding this CDR3. This chain uses TRBV18 with TRBJ1-1, with D perhaps TRBD1 (5 bases). CDR3 size: 14 residues. Germline assignment: CDR1 KGHSH and CDR2 LQKENI. V lost 1 base and J lost 2, with 8 bases in between. CDR3 DNA sequence: TGTGCCAGCTCACCACTAAGGGGTAACACTGAAGCTTTCTTT. Translated: CASSPLRGNTEAFF.

V gene TRBV29-1 combines with J gene TRBJ2-7; 7 bases agree with TRBD1. The CDR3 has 13 residues. With V trimmed by 1 base and J by 2 bases, 2 bases remained unmatched. CDR1 is SQVTM, CDR2 ANQGSEA, per germline. The CDR3 DNA is TGCAGCGTTGAAGGTCAGGGGGCCTACGAGCAGTACTTC. Protein product: CSVEGQGAYEQYF.

The V call is TRBV12-3 or TRBV12-4, the J call TRBJ2-3; D unclear. V was clipped by 2 bases and J by 6 bases, with 6 bases between them. This CDR3 has 12 amino acids. The CDR3 DNA reads as TGTGCCAGCAGTTTATTCGGGGATACGCAGTATTTT. Protein product: CASSLFGDTQYF.

J is TRBJ2-2 and V is TRBV10-2; weak D call: TRBD1 (5 bases). Germline V gives CDR1 WSHSY, CDR2 SAAADI. Trimming pared 4 bases from V and 5 bases from J, leaving 11 bases between. This CDR3 is 14 amino acids long. DNA of the CDR3: TGCGCCAGCAGTGGACAGATCCTTACCGGGGAGCTGTTTTTT. This translates into CASSGQILTGELFF.

This chain joins TRBV6-1 and TRBJ2-5; 9 bases line up with TRBD1. V was pared by 3 bases and J by 3 bases, with 5 bases of the junction left unmatched. The CDR3 is made up of 15 amino acids. Germline-derived CDR1 and CDR2 are MNHNS and SASEGT. CDR3 region: CASSEDRGKEETQYF. In DNA, the CDR3 is TGTGCCAGCAGTGAGGACAGGGGTAAAGAAGAGACCCAGTACTTC.

The V gene is TRBV5-1, the J gene TRBJ2-2; 10 bases are shared with TRBD2. The length of the CDR3 is 16 residues. Germline CDR1 and CDR2: SGHRS and YFSETQ. V dropped 3 bases and J dropped 4; count of bases not matched to a gene: 6. DNA for the CDR3: TGCGCCAGCAGCTCTCCGGGACTAGCGCCCACCGGGGAGCTGTTTTTT. Translating it yields CASSSPGLAPTGELFF.

This sequence joins TRBV11-2 and TRBJ2-2; TRBD1 agrees at 7 bases. V shed 7 bases, J shed 5 bases, and the junction held 10 bases outside the gene matches. The CDR3 totals 15 residues. Germline lookup yields CDR1 SGHAT and CDR2 FQNNGV. In DNA form, the CDR3 reads TGTGCCAGCACCCCTGGGACAGCCTATACCGGGGAGCTGTTTTTT. Its translation is CASTPGTAYTGELFF.

The V call is TRBV5-6, the J call TRBJ1-5, with D perhaps TRBD1 (5 bases). The CDR3 consists of 15 residues. Germline V gene data show CDR1 as SGHDT and CDR2 as YYEEEE. V gave up 0 bases and J gave up 4 bases, with 11 bases separating them. The DNA for the CDR3 is TGTGCCAGCAGCTTGGCCGGGGGGTATAATCAGCCCCAGCATTTT. Protein sequence: CASSLAGGYNQPQHF. Filled out from reference TRBV5-6 and TRBJ1-5, the complete variable domain reads DAGVTQSPTHLIKTRGQQVTLRCSPKSGHDTVSWYQQALGQGPQFIFQYYEEEERQRGNFPDRFSGHQFPNYSSELNVNALLLGDSALYLCASSLAGGYNQPQHFGDGTRLSIL.

This clone turned up a few times. The chain is built from TRBV6-5 and TRBJ1-5, with TRBD1 matching over 7 bases. CDR1 MNHEY and CDR2 SVGAGI come from the germline V gene. The CDR3 totals 13 residues. The trim removed 6 bases at V and 2 bases at J, leaving 1 base unmatched. The CDR3 protein is CASSTGGNQPQHF. As DNA, the CDR3 is TGTGCCAGCAGCACAGGGGGCAATCAGCCCCAGCATTTT.

The chain carries TRBV20-1 and TRBJ2-7, with D possibly matching TRBD1 (5 bases). The CDR3 consists of 11 residues. Germline V gene sequence: CDR1 DFQATT, CDR2 SNEGSKA (reference sequence). The V and J ends lost 6 bases and 4 bases respectively, with 10 bases between them. In DNA form, the CDR3 reads TGCAGTGCAGCCCAGGGTTACGAGCAGTACTTC. This translates into CSAAQGYEQYF.